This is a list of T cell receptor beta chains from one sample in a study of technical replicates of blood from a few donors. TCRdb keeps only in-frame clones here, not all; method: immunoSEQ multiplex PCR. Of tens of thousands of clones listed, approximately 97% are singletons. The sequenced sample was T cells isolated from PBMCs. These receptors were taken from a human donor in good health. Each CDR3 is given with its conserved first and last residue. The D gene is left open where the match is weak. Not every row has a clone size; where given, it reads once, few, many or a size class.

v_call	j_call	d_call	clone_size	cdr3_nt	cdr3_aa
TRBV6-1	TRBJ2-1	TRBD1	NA	TGTGCCAGCAGTGAAGAATTTCGACAGGGGGGGAATGAGCAGTTCTTC	CASSEEFRQGGNEQFF
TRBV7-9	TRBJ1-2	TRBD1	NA	TGTGCCAGCAGCTCCCCTTACCCGCCCGGACAGGTCTATGGCTACACCTTC	CASSSPYPPGQVYGYTF
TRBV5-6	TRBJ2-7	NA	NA	TGTGCCAGCAGCTTGGGGACTCCCTACGAGCAGTACTTC	CASSLGTPYEQYF
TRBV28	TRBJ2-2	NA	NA	TGTGCCAGCATACCGGGACATTACACCGGGGAGCTGTTTTTT	CASIPGHYTGELFF
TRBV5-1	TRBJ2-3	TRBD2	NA	TGCGCCAGCAGCTTCCTAGCGGGAGAGACAGATACGCAGTATTTT	CASSFLAGETDTQYF
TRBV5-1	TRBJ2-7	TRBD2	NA	TGCGCCAGCAGCCGAACAGGACTAGCGGAGATCTCCTACGAGCAGTACTTC	CASSRTGLAEISYEQYF
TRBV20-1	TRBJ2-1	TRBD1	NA	TGCAAATTACTAGGGGGCGCAGGGGCCTTCTTC	CKLLGGAGAFF
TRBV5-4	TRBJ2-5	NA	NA	TGTGCCAGCAGCTTGGTAGTTGCGGGTAAAGAGACCCAGTACTTC	CASSLVVAGKETQYF
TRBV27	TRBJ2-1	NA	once	TGTGCCAGCAGTTTATCACTATGGGCAGGGGTTGATAATGAGCAGTTCTTC	CASSLSLWAGVDNEQFF
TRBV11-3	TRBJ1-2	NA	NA	TGTGCCAGCAGCTTAGCAGGGCACTATGGCTACACCTTC	CASSLAGHYGYTF
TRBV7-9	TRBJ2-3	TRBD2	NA	TGTGCCAGCAGCTTTGCGGCGGGGGGTACAGATACGCAGTATTTT	CASSFAAGGTDTQYF
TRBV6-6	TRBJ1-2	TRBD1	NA	TGTGCCAGCAGTCGCTCGGGACAGAACTATGGCTACACCTTC	CASSRSGQNYGYTF
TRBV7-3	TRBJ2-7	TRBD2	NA	TGTGCCAGCAGCGCAACTAGCGGGGGGGGTGAGCAGTACTTC	CASSATSGGGEQYF
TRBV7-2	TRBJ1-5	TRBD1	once	TGTGCCAGCAGCTTCGGACAGGGGAGTCAGCCCCAGCATTTT	CASSFGQGSQPQHF
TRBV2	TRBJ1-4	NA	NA	TGTGCCAGCAGTGATGGCAGTAGAGGTGAAAAACTGTTTTTT	CASSDGSRGEKLFF
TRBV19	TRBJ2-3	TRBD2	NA	TGTGCCAGTAGTAAACTAGCGGGGTCGGTAGATACGCAGTATTTT	CASSKLAGSVDTQYF
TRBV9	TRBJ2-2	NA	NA	TGTGCCAGCAGCGTGCTACTAACCACCGGGGAGCTGTTTTTT	CASSVLLTTGELFF
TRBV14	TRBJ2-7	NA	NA	TGTGCCAGCAGCCGGCTTTCCTACGAGCAGTACTTC	CASSRLSYEQYF
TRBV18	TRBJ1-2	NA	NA	TGTGCCAGCTCCCGGAATGAGGGGGACGGCTATGGCTACACCTTC	CASSRNEGDGYGYTF